This TCR beta chain stems from a study of T cell responses to AZD1222 COVID-19 vaccine. About the study: Second-dose recipients at about 4 or about 12 weeks were treated as one pooled group. Study outcomes and limitations: Repertoire sampling was restricted to post-peak T cell response timepoints.

Notes on this clone: Its target is unknown.

Some clones are missing from TCRdb's copy, which holds only in-frame ones; the method was immunoSEQ multiplex PCR. Of around 130,000 clones detected, about 90% appear once; the ten largest clones hold 5.4%. The CDR3 is 12 residues long. Looked up from germline, CDR1 is MNHNY and CDR2 is SVGAGI (reference sequence). Trimming took off 4 bases at V and 4 bases at J, with 7 bases between the two ends. This clonotype was obtained from an adult in good health. Sample: peripheral blood, taken on day 0 of AZD1222 vaccination. The rearrangement uses TRBV6-6 and TRBJ1-2; no clear D gene. The CDR3 protein is CASSSFSYGYTF. The CDR3 DNA follows: TGTGCCAGCAGTTCCTTTAGCTATGGCTACACCTTC.